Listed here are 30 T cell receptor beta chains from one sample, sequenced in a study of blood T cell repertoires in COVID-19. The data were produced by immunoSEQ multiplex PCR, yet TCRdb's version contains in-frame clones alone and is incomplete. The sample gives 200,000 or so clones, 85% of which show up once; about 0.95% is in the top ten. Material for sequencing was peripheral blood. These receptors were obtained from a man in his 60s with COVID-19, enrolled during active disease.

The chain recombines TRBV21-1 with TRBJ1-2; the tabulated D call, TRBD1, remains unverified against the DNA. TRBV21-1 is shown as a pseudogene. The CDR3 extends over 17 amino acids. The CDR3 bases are TGTGCCAGCAGCAAAGAGGACAGGCCTCAGAAGAACTATGGCTACACCTTC. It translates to CASSKEDRPQKNYGYTF.

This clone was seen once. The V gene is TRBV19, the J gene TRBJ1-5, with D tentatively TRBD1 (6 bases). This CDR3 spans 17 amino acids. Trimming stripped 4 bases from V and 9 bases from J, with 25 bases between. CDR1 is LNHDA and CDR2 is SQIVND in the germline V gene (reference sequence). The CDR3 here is CASSTNAAGGLSRPQHF. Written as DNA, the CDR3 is TGTGCCAGTAGTACGAACGCCGCGGGGGGCCTTAGTCGGCCCCAGCATTTT.

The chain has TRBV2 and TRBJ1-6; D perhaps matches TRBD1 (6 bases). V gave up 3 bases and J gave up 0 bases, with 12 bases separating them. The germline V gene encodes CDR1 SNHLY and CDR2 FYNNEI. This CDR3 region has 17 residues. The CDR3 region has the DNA TGTGCCAGCAGTGACAGGGGTTTCGGCTCCTATAATTCACCCCTCCACTTT. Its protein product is CASSDRGFGSYNSPLHF.

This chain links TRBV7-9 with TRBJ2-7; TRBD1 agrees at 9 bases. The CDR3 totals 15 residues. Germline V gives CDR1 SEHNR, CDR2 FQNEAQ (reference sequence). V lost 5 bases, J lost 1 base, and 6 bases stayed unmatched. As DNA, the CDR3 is TGTGCCAGCAGCCCGGGACAGGGCTTTTCCTACGAGCAGTACTTC. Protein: CASSPGQGFSYEQYF.

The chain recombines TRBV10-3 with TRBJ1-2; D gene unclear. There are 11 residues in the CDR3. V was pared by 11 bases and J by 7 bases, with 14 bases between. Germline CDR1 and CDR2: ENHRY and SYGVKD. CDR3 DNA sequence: TGTGCCTCCCAGAGGACTGGTGGCTACACCTTC. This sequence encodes CASQRTGGYTF.

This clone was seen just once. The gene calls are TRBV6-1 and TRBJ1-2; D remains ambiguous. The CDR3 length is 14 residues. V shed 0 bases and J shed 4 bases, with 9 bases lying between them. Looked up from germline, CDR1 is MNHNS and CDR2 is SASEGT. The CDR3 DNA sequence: TGTGCCAGCAGTGAAGCGTACCAGTCCTATGGCTACACCTTC. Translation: CASSEAYQSYGYTF.

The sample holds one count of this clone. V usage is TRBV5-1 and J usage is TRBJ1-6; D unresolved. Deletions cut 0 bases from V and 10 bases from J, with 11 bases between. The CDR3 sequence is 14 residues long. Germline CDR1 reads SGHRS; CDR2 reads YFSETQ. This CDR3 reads CASSLDGFRSPLHF. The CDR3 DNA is TGCGCCAGCAGCTTGGACGGGTTCCGGTCACCCCTCCACTTT.

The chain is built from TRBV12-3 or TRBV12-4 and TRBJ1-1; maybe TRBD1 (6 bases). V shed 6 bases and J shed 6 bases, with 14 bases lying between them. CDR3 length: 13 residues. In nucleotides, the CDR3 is TGTGCCAGCAGCCCACAGGGTCTTCCTGAAGCTTTCTTT. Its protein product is CASSPQGLPEAFF.

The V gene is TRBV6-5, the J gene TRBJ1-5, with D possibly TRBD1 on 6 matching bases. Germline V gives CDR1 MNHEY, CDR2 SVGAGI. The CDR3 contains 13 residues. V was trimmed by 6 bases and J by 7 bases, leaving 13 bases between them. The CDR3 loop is CASRGQLGQPQHF. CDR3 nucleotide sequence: TGTGCCAGCAGAGGACAGCTGGGACAGCCCCAGCATTTT.

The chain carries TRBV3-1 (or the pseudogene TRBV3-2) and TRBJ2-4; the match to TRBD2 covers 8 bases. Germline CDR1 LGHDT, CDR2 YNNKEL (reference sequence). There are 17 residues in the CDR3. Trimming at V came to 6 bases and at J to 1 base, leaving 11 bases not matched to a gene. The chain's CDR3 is CASSHHGGGLAKNIQYF. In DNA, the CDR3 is TGTGCCAGCAGTCACCACGGCGGGGGGCTGGCCAAAAACATTCAGTACTTC.

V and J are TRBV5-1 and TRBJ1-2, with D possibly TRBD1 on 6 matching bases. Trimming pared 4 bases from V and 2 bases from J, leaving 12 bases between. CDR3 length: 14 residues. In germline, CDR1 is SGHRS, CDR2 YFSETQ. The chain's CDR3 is CASSIDRSNYGYTF. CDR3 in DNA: TGCGCCAGCAGCATCGACAGGAGCAACTATGGCTACACCTTC.

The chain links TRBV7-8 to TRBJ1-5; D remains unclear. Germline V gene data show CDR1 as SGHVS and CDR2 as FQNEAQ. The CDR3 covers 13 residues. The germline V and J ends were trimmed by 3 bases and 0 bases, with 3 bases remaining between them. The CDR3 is CASSFYSNQPQHF. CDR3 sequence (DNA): TGTGCCAGCAGCTTTTATAGCAATCAGCCCCAGCATTTT.

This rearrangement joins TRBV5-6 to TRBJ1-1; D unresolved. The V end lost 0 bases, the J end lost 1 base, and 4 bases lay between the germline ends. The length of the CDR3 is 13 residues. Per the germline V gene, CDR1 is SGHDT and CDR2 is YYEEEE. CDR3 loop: CASSLAGNTEAFF. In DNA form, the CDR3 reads TGTGCCAGCAGCTTGGCAGGGAACACTGAAGCTTTCTTT.

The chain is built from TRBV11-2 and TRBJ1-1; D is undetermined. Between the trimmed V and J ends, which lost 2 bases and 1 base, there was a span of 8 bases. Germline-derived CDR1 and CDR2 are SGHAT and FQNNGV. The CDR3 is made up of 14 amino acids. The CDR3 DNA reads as TGTGCCAGCAGCTTATTAAGACAGAACACTGAAGCTTTCTTT. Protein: CASSLLRQNTEAFF.

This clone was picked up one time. The CDR3 sequence is CASSLYVNQPQHF. The CDR3 bases are TGCGCCAGCAGCTTGTATGTCAATCAGCCCCAGCATTTT. The chain combines TRBV5-1 with TRBJ1-5; no firm D call. The CDR3 contains 13 residues. CDR1 and CDR2 from the germline V gene are SGHRS and YFSETQ. V lost 1 base to trimming and J lost 3 bases, with 5 bases between them. Using reference TRBV5-1 and TRBJ1-5 for the parts outside the CDR3, the full variable domain is KAGVTQTPRYLIKTRGQQVTLSCSPISGHRSVSWYQQTPGQGLQFLFEYFSETQRNKGNFPGRFSGRQFSNSRSEMNVSTLELGDSALYLCASSLYVNQPQHFGDGTRLSIL.

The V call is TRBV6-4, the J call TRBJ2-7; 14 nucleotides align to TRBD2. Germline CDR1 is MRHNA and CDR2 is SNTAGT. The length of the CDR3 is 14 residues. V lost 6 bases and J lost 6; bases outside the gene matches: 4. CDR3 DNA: TGTGCCAGCAGCGGGACTAGCGGGAGTGGCGAGCAGTACTTC. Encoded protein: CASSGTSGSGEQYF.

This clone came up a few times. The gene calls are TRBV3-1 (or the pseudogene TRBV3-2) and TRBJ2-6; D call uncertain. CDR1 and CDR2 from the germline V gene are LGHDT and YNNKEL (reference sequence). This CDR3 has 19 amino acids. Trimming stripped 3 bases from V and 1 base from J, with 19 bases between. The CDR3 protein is CASSQGSLSAWSGANVLTF. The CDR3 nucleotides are TGTGCCAGCAGCCAGGGCAGCTTATCGGCCTGGTCTGGGGCCAACGTCCTGACTTTC.

CDR3 DNA sequence: TGTGCCAGTAGTCCAACAGGGGTGGGGATTTCACCCCTCCACTTT. It translates to CASSPTGVGISPLHF. This chain uses TRBV19 with TRBJ1-6, with TRBD1 matching over 7 bases. The V and J ends lost 5 bases and 9 bases, in that order; junction bases with no gene match: 10. The CDR3 has 15 residues. Germline V gives CDR1 LNHDA, CDR2 SQIVND (reference sequence).

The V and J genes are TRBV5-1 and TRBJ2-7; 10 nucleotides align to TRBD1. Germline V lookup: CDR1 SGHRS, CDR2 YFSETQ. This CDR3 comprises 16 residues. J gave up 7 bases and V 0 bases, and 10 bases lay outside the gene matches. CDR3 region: CASSLEAGDRGWEQYF. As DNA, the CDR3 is TGCGCCAGCAGCTTGGAGGCCGGGGACAGGGGATGGGAGCAGTACTTC.

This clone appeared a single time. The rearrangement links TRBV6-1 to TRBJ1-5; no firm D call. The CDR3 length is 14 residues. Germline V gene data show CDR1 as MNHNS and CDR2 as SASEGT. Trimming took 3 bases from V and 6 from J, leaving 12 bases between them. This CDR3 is CASSDDGIRQPQHF. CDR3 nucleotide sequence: TGTGCCAGCAGTGATGACGGGATCCGTCAGCCCCAGCATTTT.

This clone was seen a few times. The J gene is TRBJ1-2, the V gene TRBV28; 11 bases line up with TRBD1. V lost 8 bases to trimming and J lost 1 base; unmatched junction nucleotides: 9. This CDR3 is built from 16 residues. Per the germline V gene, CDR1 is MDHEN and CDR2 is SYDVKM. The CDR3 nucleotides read TGTGCCAGCCGGCGGACAGGGGGCGCGGGTAACTATGGCTACACCTTC. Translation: CASRRTGGAGNYGYTF.

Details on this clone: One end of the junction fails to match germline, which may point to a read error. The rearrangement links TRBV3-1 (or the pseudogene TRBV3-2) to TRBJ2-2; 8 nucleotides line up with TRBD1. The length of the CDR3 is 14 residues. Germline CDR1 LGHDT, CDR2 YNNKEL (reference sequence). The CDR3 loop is CASSRTGNPGELFF. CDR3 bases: TGTGCCAGCAGCCGGACAGGGAACCCCGGGGAGCTGTTTTTT.

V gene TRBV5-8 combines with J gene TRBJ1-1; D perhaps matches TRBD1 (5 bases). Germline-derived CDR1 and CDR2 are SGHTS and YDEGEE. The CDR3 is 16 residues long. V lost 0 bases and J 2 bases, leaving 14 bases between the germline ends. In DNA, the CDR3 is TGTGCCAGCAGCTTGGCAGGGAGGACACTTAACACTGAAGCTTTCTTT. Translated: CASSLAGRTLNTEAFF. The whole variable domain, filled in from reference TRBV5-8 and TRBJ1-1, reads EAGVTQSPTHLIKTRGQQATLRCSPISGHTSVYWYQQALGLGLQFLLWYDEGEERNRGNFPPRFSGRQFPNYSSELNVNALELEDSALYLCASSLAGRTLNTEAFFGQGTRLTVV.

In DNA form, the CDR3 reads TGCGCCAGCAGCACGGACAGGGAAACCTATGGCTACACCTTC. Its translation is CASSTDRETYGYTF. This chain joins TRBV5-1 and TRBJ1-2; 8 nucleotides match TRBD1. The CDR3 has 14 amino acids. V was clipped by 4 bases and J by 4 bases; unmatched bases: 6. Germline assignment: CDR1 SGHRS and CDR2 YFSETQ.

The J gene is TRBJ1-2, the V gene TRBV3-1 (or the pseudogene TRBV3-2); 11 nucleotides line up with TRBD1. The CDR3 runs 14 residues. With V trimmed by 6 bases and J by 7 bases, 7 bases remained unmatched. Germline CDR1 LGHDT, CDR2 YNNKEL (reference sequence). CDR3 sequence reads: CASRDRGQIGGYTF. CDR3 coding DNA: TGTGCCAGCAGGGACAGGGGGCAAATAGGTGGCTACACCTTC.

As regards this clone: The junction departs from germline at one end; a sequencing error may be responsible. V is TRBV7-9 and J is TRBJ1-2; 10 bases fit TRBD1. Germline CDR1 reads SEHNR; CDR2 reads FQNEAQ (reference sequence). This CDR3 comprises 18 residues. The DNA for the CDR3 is TGTGCCAGCAGCTTACGTAGGGGACAGGGGTCCGTTAACTATGGCCACACCTTC. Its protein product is CASSLRRGQGSVNYGHTF.

This CDR3 is CASSEGRVGGYGYTF. CDR3 sequence (DNA): TGTGCCAGCAGTGAGGGGAGGGTAGGGGGCTATGGCTACACCTTC. The rearrangement uses TRBV25-1 and TRBJ1-2, with a weak D call TRBD1 (6 bases). V gave up 3 bases and J gave up 4 bases, with 15 bases separating them. This CDR3 region has 15 residues. Looked up from germline, CDR1 is MGHDK and CDR2 is SYGVNS.

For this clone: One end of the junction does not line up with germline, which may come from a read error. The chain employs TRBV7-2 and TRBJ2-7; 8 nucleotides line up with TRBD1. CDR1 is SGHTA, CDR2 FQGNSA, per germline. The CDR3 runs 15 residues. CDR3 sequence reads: CVSSSPGTGPYEQYF. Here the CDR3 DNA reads TGTGTCAGCAGCTCACCCGGGACAGGACCCTACGAGCAGTACTTC.

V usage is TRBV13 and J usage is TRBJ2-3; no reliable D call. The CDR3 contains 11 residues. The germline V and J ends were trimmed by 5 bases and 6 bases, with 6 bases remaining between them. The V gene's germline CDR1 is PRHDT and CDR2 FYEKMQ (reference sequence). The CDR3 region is CASSPQDTQYF. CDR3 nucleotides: TGTGCCAGCAGCCCCCAGGATACGCAGTATTTT.

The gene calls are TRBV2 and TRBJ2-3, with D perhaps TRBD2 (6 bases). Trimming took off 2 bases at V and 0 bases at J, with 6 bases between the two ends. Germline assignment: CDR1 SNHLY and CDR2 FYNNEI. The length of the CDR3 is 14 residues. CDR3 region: CASSERGSTDTQYF. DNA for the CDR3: TGTGCCAGCAGTGAACGGGGGAGCACAGATACGCAGTATTTT.